The 5 T cell receptor beta chains reported below all come from one sample, sequenced in a study of shared clonotypes between healthy human individuals. Sequencing used immunoSEQ multiplex PCR; TCRdb keeps in-frame clones, though not all of them. Of more than 400,000 clones listed, approximately 78% are singletons. Sequenced sample: PBMCs. The receptor set was obtained from a woman aged 40 to 49 in good health. Some clones in this sample may be carry-over from other donors' samples.

The chain combines TRBV28 with TRBJ2-7; D gene ambiguous. CDR1 and CDR2 from the germline V gene are MDHEN and SYDVKM. The CDR3 is made up of 13 amino acids. V was cut by 6 bases and J by 3 bases, with 12 bases left in between. The CDR3 region is CASRGTGSYEQYF. The CDR3 coding sequence is TGTGCCAGCAGGGGAACGGGTAGCTACGAGCAGTACTTC.

In its sample, this clone was seen a few times. The J gene is TRBJ2-1, the V gene TRBV30; either TRBD1 or TRBD2 may supply D (5 bases each). The V gene lost 3 bases and the J gene lost 9 bases, with 15 bases spanning the gap. This CDR3 has 13 amino acids. The germline CDR1 and CDR2 sequences are GTSNPN and SVGIG (reference sequence). DNA of the CDR3: TGTGCCTGGAGGATACGAGGGGATGGTGAGCAGTTCTTC. Protein: CAWRIRGDGEQFF.

This sequence joins TRBV9 and TRBJ2-7; D is unresolved. V lost 3 bases, J lost 6 bases, and 16 bases lay in between. This CDR3 contains 14 residues. Per germline, CDR1 SGDLS and CDR2 YYNGEE. The CDR3 DNA is TGTGCCAGCAGCGCGAGTCGGGTACCCGGCGAGCAGTACTTC. Residues: CASSASRVPGEQYF.

The V gene is TRBV19, the J gene TRBJ2-5; TRBD1 might be the D (6 bases). Trimming pared 6 bases from V and 1 base from J, leaving 9 bases between. Germline CDR1 reads LNHDA; CDR2 reads SQIVND (reference sequence). The CDR3 spans 13 residues. The DNA of the CDR3 is TGTGCCAGTAGGGACAGTTCCCAAGAGACCCAGTACTTC. As protein: CASRDSSQETQYF.

The chain employs TRBV7-2 and TRBJ2-3, with a weak D call TRBD2 (5 bases). The V end was cut by 1 base, the J end by 2 bases, with 10 bases between. Germline V gives CDR1 SGHTA, CDR2 FQGNSA. The length of the CDR3 is 15 residues. In nucleotides, the CDR3 is TGTGCCAGCAGCTTAGGAAGCGGAGTCACAGATACGCAGTATTTT. The encoded protein is CASSLGSGVTDTQYF.